This T cell receptor beta chain originates from a study of Graves' ophthalmopathy and Graves' hyperthyroidism. For repertoire sequencing, the TCR beta CDR3 regions were amplified from RNA transcripts. The library came from an HTBI-primed first-round RT-PCR and a second-round multiplex PCR. TCRdb used MiXCR to reprocess the multiplex PCR reads, holding one entry per CDR3 protein. The sample holds 600,000 to 700,000 distinct CDR3 sequences; over 40% are singletons and the top ten take roughly 3%. Trimming removed 4 bases at V and 5 bases at J, with 18 bases between. From germline, CDR1 is MGHDK and CDR2 SYGVNS. The CDR3 has 16 amino acids.

This rearrangement joins TRBV25-1 to TRBJ1-5; possibly TRBD1 for D (6 bases). Sequencing was done on a sample of peripheral blood. This sequence was found in an adult man with Graves' ophthalmopathy. CDR3 amino acids: CASSASLASGDQPQHF. The CDR3 DNA follows: TGTGCCAGCAGTGCTAGTCTGGCGTCAGGGGATCAGCCCCAGCATTTT.